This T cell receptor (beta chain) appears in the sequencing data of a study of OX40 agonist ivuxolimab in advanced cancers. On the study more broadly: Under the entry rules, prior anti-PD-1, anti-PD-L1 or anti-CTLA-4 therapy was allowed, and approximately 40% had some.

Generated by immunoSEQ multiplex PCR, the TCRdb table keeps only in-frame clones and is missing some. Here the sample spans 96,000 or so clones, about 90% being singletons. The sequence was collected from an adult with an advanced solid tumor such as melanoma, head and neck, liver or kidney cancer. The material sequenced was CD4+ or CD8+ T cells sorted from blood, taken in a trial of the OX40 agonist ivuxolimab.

This CDR3 reads CASRHISRSTEAFF. The CDR3 bases are TGTGCCAGCAGACATATATCCAGGAGCACTGAAGCTTTCTTT. The V and J genes are TRBV5-8 and TRBJ1-1, with D hard to call. Germline assignment: CDR1 SGHTS and CDR2 YDEGEE. The V and J ends lost 5 bases and 4 bases respectively, with 15 bases between them. CDR3 size: 14 residues.